These 5 T cell receptor beta chains were sequenced from one sample in a study of Tregs in tolerant kidney transplant recipients (dated by TCRdb to between 2018 and 2020). Library preparation used the immunoSEQ multiplex PCR assay. Sourced from immuneACCESS, this table was stored by TCRdb with only in-frame sequences that have V and J called. A share of the clones is absent; for the studies checked, an unresolved V gene accounts for under half, and the remainder has no known explanation. The table for this sample shows 30,000 or so clones. The top ten constitute roughly 7.5% of the sample. What this sample's time point label stands for: blood sample drawn before combined kidney and bone marrow transplant. Source: CD8+ T cells from blood, taken before the transplant. The receptor source for this set is a human donor who received a combined kidney and bone marrow transplant.

As to this clone: With the read ending 3 residues before the CDR3 end, the germline J gene is used to fill in that end. The chain has TRBV19 and TRBJ1-5; 7 bases map to TRBD1. V trimming: 4 bases; J trimming: 0 bases; junction bases outside the gene matches: 9. The CDR3 contains 17 residues. Germline V gene lookup returns CDR1 LNHDA and CDR2 SQIVND (reference sequence). The CDR3 is CASSRRTGDYSNQPQHF. CDR3 DNA (partial): TGTGCCAGTAGTAGACGAACAGGGGATTATAGCAATCAGCCC. Full variable domain (rest looked up from reference TRBV19 and TRBJ1-5): DGGITQSPKYLFRKEGQNVTLSCEQNLNHDAMYWYRQDPGQGLRLIYYSQIVNDFQKGDIAEGYSVSREKKESFPLTVTSAQKNPTAFYLCASSRRTGDYSNQPQHFGDGTRLSIL.

A word on this clone: The CDR3 goes on 3 residues after the read ends, and that part is filled in from the germline J gene. The gene calls are TRBV5-6 and TRBJ2-2, with no clear D. Germline V gene lookup returns CDR1 SGHDT and CDR2 YYEEEE. CDR3 size: 13 residues. V gave up 2 bases and J gave up 1 base, with 3 bases separating them. The CDR3 sequence is CASSFLNTGELFF. The part of the CDR3 DNA that was read is TGTGCCAGCAGCTTCTTGAACACCGGGGAG.

Points on this clone: The sequence runs out 3 residues before the end of the CDR3; the remainder is reconstructed from the germline J gene. The chain recombines TRBV18 with TRBJ2-3; unclear D gene. This CDR3 spans 17 amino acids. Germline V lookup: CDR1 KGHSH, CDR2 LQKENI. Deletions cut 0 bases from V and 2 bases from J, with 15 bases between. The CDR3 bases that were read are TGTGCCAGCTCACCACCGCTAGTCTACGCTCTCACAGATACG. Protein: CASSPPLVYALTDT. The CDR3 reads in full as CASSPPLVYALTDTQYF.

CDR3 DNA (partial): TGTGCCAGCAGCCAGGTCCCTTGGGACACTGAA. Protein sequence: CASSQVPWDTE. The CDR3, in full, reads CASSQVPWDTEAFF. The V and J genes are TRBV5-5 and TRBJ1-1, with unresolved D. Read sequence stops 3 residues before the CDR3 end, and the germline J gene provides the missing end. Trimming cost V 4 bases and J 3 bases, with 13 bases left between them. The germline gives CDR1 SGHKS, CDR2 YYEKEE (reference sequence). The length of the CDR3 is 14 residues.

A word on this clone: The read comes to an end 3 residues before the CDR3 does, leaving the germline J gene to fill in the end. The V and J genes are TRBV2 and TRBJ1-1; possibly TRBD1 for D (5 bases). The CDR3 is 13 amino acids. The V end lost 1 base, the J end lost 5 bases, and 8 bases lay between the germline ends. From germline, CDR1 is SNHLY and CDR2 FYNNEI. The DNA read from the CDR3 is TGTGCCAGCAGTGAAGGTCGGGGGACTGAA. This encodes CASSEGRGTE. The whole CDR3 region reads CASSEGRGTEAFF. The full variable domain, its missing parts supplied by reference TRBV2 and TRBJ1-1, is EPEVTQTPSHQVTQMGQEVILRCVPISNHLYFYWYRQILGQKVEFLVSFYNNEISEKSEIFDDQFSVERPDGSNFTLKIRSTKLEDSAMYFCASSEGRGTEAFFGQGTRLTVV.